This T cell receptor (beta chain) was found in a study of human T cells and chemical hapten exposure. Study-level findings and limits: Expanded TCRs grouped into significantly more large CDR3 similarity clusters than controls produced.

Trimming took 4 bases from V and 10 from J, leaving 8 bases between them. The CDR3 covers 10 residues. The germline V gene encodes CDR1 SQVTM and CDR2 ANQGSEA. This clonotype was picked up a small number of times. What it recognizes is unknown. Time point in this sample: pre-sensitization, week 0. The treatment: therapeutic diphenylcyclopropenone sensitization with weekly scalp DPC. MiXCR, run by TCRdb on the RACE reads, gives a single entry per CDR3 protein. The data hold about 380,000 distinct CDR3 sequences, with 5.1% observed a single time. The receptor's source is a woman aged 45-65 years with alopecia areata. Some clones in this sample may be carry-over from other donors' samples. This rearrangement joins TRBV29-1 to TRBJ2-1, with D possibly TRBD2 on 6 matching bases. This material consisted of whole blood, taken in connection with sensitization to the hapten diphenylcyclopropenone (DPC). The CDR3 DNA reads TGCAGCGTTGCTGGGGGGGAGCAGTTCTTC. As protein: CSVAGGEQFF.